This entry describes one T cell receptor (beta chain). Its antigen remains unidentified. Each TCR beta library was made by quantitative 5'-RACE that incorporated molecular barcodes. TCRdb itself ran the 5' RACE reads through MiXCR, one entry per CDR3 protein. The data show about 300,000 distinct CDR3 sequences, roughly 10% seen once. Germline CDR1 is SGHDT and CDR2 is YYEEEE. The ends lost 5 bases at V and 2 bases at J; junction bases unmatched: 10. CDR3 length: 15 residues. The source of the sample is a study of CD8 T cells in ankylosing spondylitis. The study's findings and limits: A motif of roughly 8 highly homologous TCR beta variants was seen as apparently characteristic of ankylosing spondylitis blood.

The chain uses TRBV5-6 and TRBJ2-7, with TRBD2 matching 7 bases. Sequencing was carried out using blood, either unsorted or a sorted T cell fraction (not recorded which). The receptor was derived from a female donor with ankylosing spondylitis or in good health (not recorded which). Here the CDR3 DNA reads TGTGCCAGCAGTTCTCCCCCCGGGGGGACCTACGAGCAGTACTTC. Protein product: CASSSPPGGTYEQYF.